A single sample is the source of the 18 T cell receptor beta chains below, sequenced in a study of T cell repertoires in cytomegalovirus infection. One entry per CDR3 protein, called by TCRdb with MiXCR from the reads. The table lists approximately 170,000 distinct CDR3 sequences, about 15% of them singletons, with 18% in the top ten. Sequenced input: CD8+ T cells from PBMCs. The receptor set was obtained from a human donor in good health (CMV status not recorded). Some clones in this sample may be carry-over from other donors' samples.

The sample holds a few counts of this clonotype. This chain uses TRBV28 with TRBJ2-5; D is undetermined. This CDR3 contains 13 residues. Per the germline V gene, CDR1 is MDHEN and CDR2 is SYDVKM. Trimming shortened V by 4 bases and J by 5 bases, and 11 bases separated the two germline ends. Written as DNA, the CDR3 is TGTGCCAGCAGTTGGCTAGGGTTGGAGACCCAGTACTTC. Translation gives CASSWLGLETQYF.

This clonotype turned up a few times. The V gene is TRBV20-1, the J gene TRBJ2-7, with D maybe TRBD1 (6 bases). Looked up from germline, CDR1 is DFQATT and CDR2 is SNEGSKA (reference sequence). This CDR3 region has 14 residues. The V end was cut by 5 bases, the J end by 0 bases, with 14 bases between. For the CDR3, the DNA is TGCAGTGCTCTGGGTCGGGACAACTCCTACGAGCAGTACTTC. Translating it yields CSALGRDNSYEQYF.

A single count supports this clonotype. The chain carries TRBV20-1 and TRBJ1-2; D remains unclear. Germline-derived CDR1 and CDR2 are DFQATT and SNEGSKA (reference sequence). The CDR3 consists of 8 residues. V was trimmed by 4 bases and J by 7 bases, leaving 1 base between them. The CDR3: CSATGYTF. The CDR3 nucleotides are TGCAGTGCTACTGGCTACACCTTC.

This clonotype was seen ten or more times. The V call is TRBV7-7, the J call TRBJ1-1; D is ambiguous. This CDR3 has 15 amino acids. V lost 5 bases and J lost 4, with 17 bases in between. Germline V gene lookup returns CDR1 SSHAT and CDR2 FNYEAQ (reference sequence). The CDR3 DNA is TGTGCCAGCAGCCAGCCCCAGCCTGGGCGCACTGAAGCTTTCTTT. Translating gives CASSQPQPGRTEAFF.

CDR3 sequence (DNA): TGTGCCAGCTCACAAGGACAGGGGGCAAACTATGGCTACACCTTC. Translated: CASSQGQGANYGYTF. The chain joins TRBV18 to TRBJ1-2; 11 bases match TRBD1. The CDR3 length is 15 residues. V trimming: 4 bases; J trimming: 2 bases; junction bases outside the gene matches: 3. Germline V CDR1 and CDR2: KGHSH, LQKENI.

The table lists this clonotype with a few counts. V usage is TRBV6-5 and J usage is TRBJ2-3, with D perhaps being TRBD1 or TRBD2 (5 bases each). CDR1 is MNHEY and CDR2 is SVGAGI in the germline V gene. V was pared by 0 bases and J by 4 bases, with 20 bases between. The length of the CDR3 is 18 residues. The CDR3 coding sequence is TGTGCCAGCAGTTACTCGACCGCAGGGTCCGGGGACCCAGATACGCAGTATTTT. It encodes CASSYSTAGSGDPDTQYF.

This chain uses TRBV7-9 with TRBJ2-1; TRBD1 matches 9 bases. CDR1 is SEHNR, CDR2 FQNEAQ, per germline (reference sequence). This CDR3 is built from 15 residues. V shed 2 bases and J 8 bases; nucleotides not matched to a gene: 7. The CDR3 here is CASSLPQGAEDEQFF. In nucleotides, the CDR3 is TGTGCCAGCAGCTTACCACAGGGGGCTGAGGATGAGCAGTTCTTC.

A note on this clonotype: A much more abundant neighbour one base away suggests this may be a read error. The chain employs TRBV6-2 or TRBV6-3 and TRBJ1-1, with D uncertain. Per the germline V gene, CDR1 is MNHEY and CDR2 is SVGEGT. The germline V and J ends were trimmed by 6 bases and 0 bases, with 5 bases remaining between them. This CDR3 spans 12 amino acids. The CDR3 spells CASRLMNTEAFF. In DNA form, the CDR3 reads TGTGCCAGCAGACTCATGAACACTGAAGCTTTCTTT.

The chain employs TRBV7-9 and TRBJ2-7; TRBD2 aligns across 8 bases. The V segment lost 5 bases and the J segment 1 base; nucleotides outside the gene matches: 10. The germline V gene encodes CDR1 SEHNR and CDR2 FQNEAQ (reference sequence). The CDR3 length is 16 residues. The CDR3 nucleotides are TGTGCCAGCAGCACTAACCAGCGGGAGTATTCCTACGAGCAGTACTTC. It is translated as CASSTNQREYSYEQYF.

The J gene is TRBJ1-1, the V gene TRBV7-9, with TRBD1 identical over 9 bases. From germline, CDR1 is SEHNR and CDR2 FQNEAQ (reference sequence). The CDR3 contains 15 residues. V shed 5 bases and J 6 bases; nucleotides not matched to a gene: 10. CDR3 residues: CASSPGQGARAEAFF. The CDR3 nucleotides read TGTGCCAGCAGCCCGGGACAGGGTGCGAGGGCTGAAGCTTTCTTT.

The rearrangement uses TRBV7-9 and TRBJ1-1; D remains unclear. The V gene's germline CDR1 is SEHNR and CDR2 FQNEAQ (reference sequence). The CDR3 consists of 12 residues. V gave up 7 bases and J gave up 0 bases, with 6 bases separating them. DNA for the CDR3: TGTGCCAGCATGGTAATGAACACTGAAGCTTTCTTT. Translated, it gives CASMVMNTEAFF.

The chain uses TRBV29-1 and TRBJ1-1, with D possibly TRBD1 on 5 matching bases. V lost 6 bases and J lost 1, with 9 bases in between. The CDR3 length is 12 residues. Germline V gene data show CDR1 as SQVTM and CDR2 as ANQGSEA. The CDR3 reads CSVIQENTEAFF. The DNA for the CDR3 is TGCAGCGTCATACAGGAGAACACTGAAGCTTTCTTT.

This clonotype was picked up a small number of times. V is TRBV7-2 and J is TRBJ2-3; D is undetermined. V shed 5 bases and J shed 2 bases, with 20 bases lying between them. From germline, CDR1 is SGHTA and CDR2 FQGNSA. There are 17 residues in the CDR3. Written as DNA, the CDR3 is TGTGCCAGCAGCCGGTCGATCGAAAATAGAAACACAGATACGCAGTATTTT. Encoded protein: CASSRSIENRNTDTQYF.

This clonotype was seen repeatedly, ten times or more. The gene calls are TRBV7-9 and TRBJ2-6, with 7 bases identical to TRBD1. J lost 1 base, V lost 0 bases, and 6 bases had no gene match. CDR1 SEHNR and CDR2 FQNEAQ come from the germline V gene (reference sequence). The CDR3 has 18 residues. This chain's CDR3 is CASSLARGGASGANVLTF. CDR3 in DNA: TGTGCCAGCAGCTTAGCACGAGGGGGCGCATCTGGGGCCAACGTCCTGACTTTC.

The chain recombines TRBV12-5 with TRBJ1-1, with D possibly matching TRBD1 (5 bases). This CDR3 contains 13 residues. CDR1 is LGHNT, CDR2 FRNRAP, per germline. V shed 6 bases and J shed 0 bases, with 8 bases lying between them. The CDR3 sequence is CASGWGVNTEAFF. CDR3 nucleotides: TGTGCTAGTGGCTGGGGGGTGAACACTGAAGCTTTCTTT.

V and J are TRBV3-1 and TRBJ2-7; no clear D gene. The germline CDR1 and CDR2 sequences are LGHDT and YNNKEL (reference sequence). Trimming left V 2 bases short and J 2 bases short, with 4 bases between. The CDR3 consists of 12 residues. The CDR3 protein is CASSQPPYEQYF. The CDR3 region has the DNA TGTGCCAGCAGCCAACCCCCCTACGAGCAGTACTTC.

The V gene is TRBV5-1, the J gene TRBJ2-2; the match to TRBD1 covers 10 bases. Trimming took 0 bases from V and 7 from J; bases not matched to a gene: 6. Germline V gene sequence: CDR1 SGHRS, CDR2 YFSETQ. This CDR3 contains 16 residues. The CDR3 nucleotides read TGCGCCAGCAGCTTGGCCGGGACAGGGGTCGTCGGGGAGCTGTTTTTT. As protein: CASSLAGTGVVGELFF.

The V call is TRBV6-5, the J call TRBJ1-1, with D possibly matching TRBD1 (6 bases). Per the germline V gene, CDR1 is MNHEY and CDR2 is SVGAGI. The CDR3 spans 13 residues. V lost 6 bases to trimming and J lost 6 bases, with 14 bases between them. Written as DNA, the CDR3 is TGTGCCAGCAGAGTTCAGGGGTTCCCTGAAGCTTTCTTT. As protein: CASRVQGFPEAFF.